The 26 T cell receptor beta chains given below trace back to one sample, sequenced in a study of T-cell reconstitution after alpha-beta-depleted transplantation in children. Unique molecular identifiers were incorporated during preparation of the TCRbeta library. TCRdb independently ran MiXCR on the PCR reads; one entry per CDR3 protein. The top ten hold roughly 14% of the sample, which has about 600,000 distinct CDR3 sequences, about 23% seen once. This specimen consisted of PBMCs, mostly from graft donor cells, obtained 360 days after TCRalphabeta/CD19-depleted stem cell transplant. These receptors all stem from a boy younger than two who had a stem cell transplant for acute myeloid leukemia, so the T cells may come from the graft donor.

This clonotype has ten or more counts. The chain couples TRBV20-1 to TRBJ1-4; the D gene is possibly TRBD1 (5 bases). Trimming removed 5 bases from V and 11 bases from J, with 12 bases in between. The CDR3 covers 11 residues. Germline V CDR1 and CDR2: DFQATT, SNEGSKA (reference sequence). The CDR3: CSARGGSKLFF. The CDR3, as DNA: TGCAGTGCTCGTGGGGGGAGTAAACTGTTTTTT.

The CDR3 loop is CASSLVGGGWNTEAFF. The CDR3, as DNA: TGCGCCAGCAGCTTGGTGGGAGGGGGTTGGAACACTGAAGCTTTCTTT. V and J are TRBV5-1 and TRBJ1-1; possible D gene TRBD1, 6 bases. CDR3 size: 16 residues. From germline, CDR1 is SGHRS and CDR2 YFSETQ. With 0 bases removed from V and 1 base from J, the gap between germline ends came to 13 bases.

This clonotype was counted only a few times. The chain employs TRBV12-3 or TRBV12-4 and TRBJ1-1; D perhaps matches TRBD1 (6 bases). The CDR3 loop spans 15 amino acids. Trimming took off 2 bases at V and 4 bases at J, with 14 bases between the two ends. The CDR3 DNA reads TGTGCCAGCAGTTTAACAGGGTCACGTTCCACTGAAGCTTTCTTT. The encoded protein is CASSLTGSRSTEAFF.

This clonotype has only a few counts. This rearrangement joins TRBV29-1 to TRBJ1-2; 8 bases fit TRBD1. The J segment lost 6 bases and the V segment lost 7 bases, leaving 7 bases of the junction unmatched. The length of the CDR3 is 12 residues. CDR1 and CDR2 (germline): SQVTM, ANQGSEA. CDR3: CSARQGTNGYTF. CDR3 DNA sequence: TGCAGCGCCAGACAGGGGACGAATGGCTACACCTTC.

Ten or more counts support this clonotype. The chain has TRBV7-9 and TRBJ2-1; 10 bases line up with TRBD1. The CDR3 has 15 residues. V dropped 7 bases and J dropped 5; count of bases not matched to a gene: 8. The germline gives CDR1 SEHNR, CDR2 FQNEAQ (reference sequence). CDR3 in DNA: TGTGCCAGCAACAAACGAGGGACAGGGGACAATGAGCAGTTCTTC. Translated, it gives CASNKRGTGDNEQFF. Full variable domain (missing parts from reference TRBV7-9 and TRBJ2-1): DTGVSQNPRHKITKRGQNVTFRCDPISEHNRLYWYRQTLGQGPEFLTYFQNEAQLEKSRLLSDRFSAERPKGSFSTLEIQRTEQGDSAMYLCASNKRGTGDNEQFFGPGTRLTVL.

This clonotype was recorded at least ten times. As DNA, the CDR3 is TGTGCCAGCAGTGGACTAGCGGGGGAGACCCAGTACTTC. As protein: CASSGLAGETQYF. The chain joins TRBV7-2 to TRBJ2-5; TRBD2 matches at 12 bases. Per the germline V gene, CDR1 is SGHTA and CDR2 is FQGNSA. With V trimmed by 6 bases and J by 5 bases, 1 base remained unmatched. The CDR3 consists of 13 residues.

This rearrangement joins TRBV4-1 to TRBJ1-5; weak D call: TRBD1 (6 bases). Trimming pared 3 bases from V and 5 bases from J, leaving 26 bases between. This CDR3 has 19 amino acids. The germline V gene has CDR1 MGHRA and CDR2 YSYEKL. CDR3 loop: CASSQSVYRESAEDQPQHF. The CDR3 DNA reads as TGCGCCAGCAGCCAGAGCGTATACAGGGAATCGGCGGAGGATCAGCCCCAGCATTTT.

The table lists this clonotype with many counts. The V gene is TRBV20-1, the J gene TRBJ2-3, with D possibly matching TRBD2 (5 bases). There are 16 residues in the CDR3. V was trimmed by 3 bases and J by 2 bases, leaving 18 bases between them. Germline V gene data show CDR1 as DFQATT and CDR2 as SNEGSKA (reference sequence). The CDR3 nucleotides read TGCAGTGCTAGGCGGACTGGGCTAGCTACCACAGATACGCAGTATTTT. Translating gives CSARRTGLATTDTQYF.

This clonotype has just one count. This chain links TRBV28 with TRBJ1-2; 8 nucleotides match TRBD1. Germline V gene lookup returns CDR1 MDHEN and CDR2 SYDVKM. This CDR3 is built from 14 residues. The V segment lost 6 bases and the J segment 5 bases; nucleotides outside the gene matches: 8. The CDR3 spells CASSTTGTGYGYTF. CDR3 in DNA: TGTGCCAGCAGCACTACCGGGACAGGATATGGCTACACCTTC.

This clonotype turned up a few times. The chain employs TRBV4-3 and TRBJ2-7, with 11 positions matching TRBD2. The CDR3 runs to 20 residues. J was trimmed by 0 bases and V by 3 bases; bases with no gene match: 16. Germline values: CDR1 LGHNA, CDR2 YSLEER. CDR3 coding DNA: TGCGCCAGCAGCCAGGGCGAACTCAAGACTAGCGGGGATAGCTCCTACGAGCAGTACTTC. Protein: CASSQGELKTSGDSSYEQYF.

This clonotype was counted between two and nine times. The chain recombines TRBV7-2 with TRBJ2-4; TRBD1 matches at 7 bases. J lost 6 bases, V lost 6 bases, and 5 bases had no gene match. Germline values: CDR1 SGHTA, CDR2 FQGNSA. The CDR3 totals 13 residues. Here the CDR3 reads CASRSDRLNIQYF. As DNA, the CDR3 is TGTGCCAGCAGATCGGACAGGTTAAACATTCAGTACTTC.

This clonotype was counted ten times or more. The chain recombines TRBV7-6 with TRBJ2-1, with a possible D match to TRBD2 (7 bases). V was pared by 11 bases and J by 4 bases, with 21 bases between. CDR3 length: 15 residues. The V gene's germline CDR1 is SGHVS and CDR2 FNYEAQ. DNA of the CDR3: TGTGCCTCCAAGGGGGGGCTTACAGCTTACAATGAGCAGTTCTTC. Amino acids: CASKGGLTAYNEQFF.

In its sample, this clonotype was seen a few times. The chain carries TRBV20-1 and TRBJ1-2; 7 bases are a match to TRBD1. This CDR3 has 14 residues. Germline V lookup: CDR1 DFQATT, CDR2 SNEGSKA (reference sequence). The junction had 9 bases not matched to a gene; V was cut back by 5 bases and J by 3 bases. CDR3 sequence reads: CSAPLPGGDYGYTF. CDR3 coding DNA: TGCAGTGCTCCACTCCCAGGGGGGGACTATGGCTACACCTTC.

This clonotype was counted between two and nine times. The chain employs TRBV5-1 and TRBJ2-6; 7 nucleotides line up with TRBD1. There are 16 residues in the CDR3. Per germline, CDR1 SGHRS and CDR2 YFSETQ. The V and J ends lost 4 bases and 6 bases, in that order; junction bases with no gene match: 10. DNA for the CDR3: TGCGCCAGCAGCGTCGGGACAGAGAGAGTGGCCAACGTCCTGACTTTC. Translating gives CASSVGTERVANVLTF.

This rearrangement joins TRBV6-5 to TRBJ1-1; D call uncertain. Trimming cost V 4 bases and J 3 bases, with 18 bases left between them. In germline, CDR1 is MNHEY, CDR2 SVGAGI. The CDR3 has 16 residues. CDR3 DNA: TGTGCCAGCAGTTCTCGGACTGGCCGGCGGTACACTGAAGCTTTCTTT. It yields the protein CASSSRTGRRYTEAFF.

This clonotype was picked up many times. The chain carries TRBV20-1 and TRBJ2-1, with D possibly being TRBD1 (5 bases). The V gene lost 0 bases and the J gene lost 0 bases, with 15 bases spanning the gap. The CDR3 totals 17 residues. The germline V gene encodes CDR1 DFQATT and CDR2 SNEGSKA (reference sequence). In nucleotides, the CDR3 is TGCAGTGCTAGAGATTCGATACAAGGGGACTCCTACAATGAGCAGTTCTTC. This encodes CSARDSIQGDSYNEQFF.

The chain combines TRBV4-3 with TRBJ2-7; 8 bases align to TRBD2. V shed 0 bases and J 2 bases; nucleotides not matched to a gene: 3. The length of the CDR3 is 15 residues. CDR1 is LGHNA, CDR2 YSLEER, per germline. Here the CDR3 DNA reads TGCGCCAGCAGCCAAGACCGAGCGGGGGCCTACGAGCAGTACTTC. Translation: CASSQDRAGAYEQYF.

The chain uses TRBV5-5 and TRBJ2-1, with a possible D match to TRBD1 (6 bases). The germline V gene encodes CDR1 SGHKS and CDR2 YYEKEE (reference sequence). CDR3 length: 16 residues. Between the trimmed V and J ends, which lost 1 base and 6 bases, there was a span of 17 bases. CDR3 sequence: CASSLIGTGFFNEQFF. For the CDR3, the DNA is TGTGCCAGCAGCTTGATCGGCACAGGGTTCTTCAATGAGCAGTTCTTC.

Many counts were recorded for this clonotype. V usage is TRBV12-3 or TRBV12-4 and J usage is TRBJ1-2; the match to TRBD1 covers 11 bases. After removal of 5 bases from V and 7 bases from J, the junction contained 3 bases not matched to a gene. The CDR3 is 13 amino acids. CDR3 sequence: CASSRTGGAGYTF. Written as DNA, the CDR3 is TGTGCCAGCAGTCGGACAGGGGGCGCTGGCTACACCTTC.

The rearrangement uses TRBV2 and TRBJ2-5; possibly TRBD1 or TRBD2 for D (6 bases each). V gave up 4 bases and J gave up 5 bases, with 11 bases separating them. Germline lookup yields CDR1 SNHLY and CDR2 FYNNEI. The CDR3 has 13 residues. CDR3: CASSVGAGETQYF. In nucleotides, the CDR3 is TGTGCCAGCAGTGTGGGGGCGGGGGAGACCCAGTACTTC.

Ten or more counts support this clonotype. This rearrangement joins TRBV2 to TRBJ2-1; 9 nucleotides match TRBD1. Losses at the gene ends were 4 bases for V and 8 bases for J; bases not matched to a gene: 12. This CDR3 is built from 16 residues. CDR1 SNHLY and CDR2 FYNNEI come from the germline V gene. The CDR3 nucleotides read TGTGCCAGCAGTGCCCGGGACAGGGTGGGAAAGCATGAGCAGTTCTTC. Protein sequence: CASSARDRVGKHEQFF. Filled out from reference TRBV2 and TRBJ2-1, the complete variable domain reads EPEVTQTPSHQVTQMGQEVILRCVPISNHLYFYWYRQILGQKVEFLVSFYNNEISEKSEIFDDQFSVERPDGSNFTLKIRSTKLEDSAMYFCASSARDRVGKHEQFFGPGTRLTVL.

V gene TRBV4-1 combines with J gene TRBJ1-5; maybe TRBD1 (5 bases). The CDR3 spans 16 residues. V was shortened by 2 bases and J by 5 bases, with 16 bases between the two germline ends. The germline V gene has CDR1 MGHRA and CDR2 YSYEKL. For the CDR3, the DNA is TGCGCCAGCAGCCAAACCGGAGCAGGGCGGGATCAGCCCCAGCATTTT. This encodes CASSQTGAGRDQPQHF.

This chain connects TRBV5-5 to TRBJ2-3, with D perhaps being TRBD1 or TRBD2 (5 bases each). This CDR3 is 14 amino acids long. Germline loops: CDR1 SGHKS, CDR2 YYEKEE (reference sequence). Trimming removed 0 bases from V and 6 bases from J, with 11 bases in between. The CDR3 DNA sequence: TGTGCCAGCAGCTTGGGGGTAGGGGAGGATACGCAGTATTTT. Translating it yields CASSLGVGEDTQYF.

There are a few counts of this clonotype. The chain uses TRBV5-1 and TRBJ2-7, with D possibly being TRBD1 (6 bases). CDR1 is SGHRS and CDR2 is YFSETQ in the germline V gene. The CDR3 is made up of 14 amino acids. V shed 3 bases and J shed 2 bases, with 12 bases lying between them. This CDR3 reads CASSSAGQTYEQYF. The CDR3, as DNA: TGCGCCAGCAGCTCAGCTGGACAGACCTACGAGCAGTACTTC.

This clonotype was counted between two and nine times. The chain joins TRBV2 to TRBJ1-2; D may be TRBD1 (5 bases). Trimming shortened V by 11 bases and J by 5 bases, and 18 bases separated the two germline ends. The CDR3 length is 13 residues. CDR1 is SNHLY, CDR2 FYNNEI, per germline. The CDR3 region has the DNA TGTGCCGGGGAAGGGACGGAGGTTTATGGCTACACCTTC. This translates into CAGEGTEVYGYTF. Full variable domain (remainder filled in from reference TRBV2 and TRBJ1-2): EPEVTQTPSHQVTQMGQEVILRCVPISNHLYFYWYRQILGQKVEFLVSFYNNEISEKSEIFDDQFSVERPDGSNFTLKIRSTKLEDSAMYFCAGEGTEVYGYTFGSGTRLTVV.

This sequence joins TRBV12-3 or TRBV12-4 and TRBJ1-1; tentative D call: TRBD1 (6 bases). The CDR3 has 14 residues. Between the trimmed V and J ends, which lost 5 bases and 4 bases, there was a span of 14 bases. CDR3 nucleotides: TGTGCCAGCAGTCAGACAGGCTGGGGCACTGAAGCTTTCTTT. It specifies CASSQTGWGTEAFF.